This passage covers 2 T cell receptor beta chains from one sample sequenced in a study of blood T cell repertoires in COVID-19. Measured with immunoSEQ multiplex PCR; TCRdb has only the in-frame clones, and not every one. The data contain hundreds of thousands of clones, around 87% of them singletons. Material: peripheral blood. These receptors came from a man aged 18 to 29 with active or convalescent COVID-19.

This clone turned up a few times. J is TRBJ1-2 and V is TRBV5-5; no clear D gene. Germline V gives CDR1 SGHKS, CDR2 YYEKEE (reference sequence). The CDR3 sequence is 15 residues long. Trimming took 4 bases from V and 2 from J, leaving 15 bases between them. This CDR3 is CASSPTVYENYGYTF. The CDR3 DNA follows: TGTGCCAGCAGCCCCACGGTTTACGAAAACTATGGCTACACCTTC.

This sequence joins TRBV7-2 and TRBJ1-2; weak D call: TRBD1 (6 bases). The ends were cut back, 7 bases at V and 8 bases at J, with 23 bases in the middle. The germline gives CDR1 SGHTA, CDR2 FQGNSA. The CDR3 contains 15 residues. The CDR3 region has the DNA TGTGCCAGCATCCGGAGGGCGGGGGCGATTGAAGGCTACACCTTC. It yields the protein CASIRRAGAIEGYTF.